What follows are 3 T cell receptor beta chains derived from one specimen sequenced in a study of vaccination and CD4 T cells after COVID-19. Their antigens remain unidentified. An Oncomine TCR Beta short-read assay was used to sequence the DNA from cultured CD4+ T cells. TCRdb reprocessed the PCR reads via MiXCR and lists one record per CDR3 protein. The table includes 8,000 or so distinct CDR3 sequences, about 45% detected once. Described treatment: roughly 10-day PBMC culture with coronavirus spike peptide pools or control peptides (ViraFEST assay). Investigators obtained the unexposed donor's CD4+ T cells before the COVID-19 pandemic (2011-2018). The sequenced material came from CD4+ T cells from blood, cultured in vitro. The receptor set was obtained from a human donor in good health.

The CDR3: CASSRSDGRVPYEQYF. CDR3 DNA sequence: TGTGCCAGCAGCCGATCGGACGGCAGGGTCCCCTACGAGCAGTACTTC. This chain joins TRBV6-1 and TRBJ2-7, with D possibly being TRBD1 (5 bases). The CDR3 extends over 16 amino acids. Germline lookup yields CDR1 MNHNS and CDR2 SASEGT. V was shortened by 6 bases and J by 2 bases, with 20 bases between the two germline ends.

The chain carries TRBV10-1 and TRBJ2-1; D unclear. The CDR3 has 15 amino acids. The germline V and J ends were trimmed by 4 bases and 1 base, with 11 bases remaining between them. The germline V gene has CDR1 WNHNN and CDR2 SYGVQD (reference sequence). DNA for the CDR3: TGCGCCAGCAGTGTAGACATCAGGTCCTACAATGAGCAGTTCTTC. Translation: CASSVDIRSYNEQFF.

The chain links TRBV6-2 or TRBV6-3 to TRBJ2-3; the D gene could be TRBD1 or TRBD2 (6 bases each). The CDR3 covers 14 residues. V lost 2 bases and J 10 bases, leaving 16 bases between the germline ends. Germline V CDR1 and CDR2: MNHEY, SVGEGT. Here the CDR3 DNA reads TGTGCCAGCAGTTACAGTGCCAACGGGGGCTCGCAGTATTTT. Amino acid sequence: CASSYSANGGSQYF.